This T cell receptor beta chain was found in a study of cytomegalovirus exposure and HLA in healthy donors. A note on this clone: Its specificity is not known.

The PCR used 60 Vbeta and 13 Jbeta primers. TCRdb's copy holds only in-frame clones and misses some; the assay was immunoSEQ multiplex PCR. The table lists some 180,000 clones, roughly 9.4% of them singletons. Trimming left V 5 bases short and J 5 bases short, with 21 bases between. The CDR3 consists of 16 residues. CDR1 and CDR2 from the germline V gene are SGHTA and FQGTGA. Study-wide points: Trimming of TCR beta V- and J-genes showed a link, identified in a later analysis, to a missense DCLRE1C variant. The study flagged around 160 TCR beta chains as cytomegalovirus-associated. Among donors in an Asian-associated ancestry cluster, a later analysis reportedly found fewer N-insertions than the roughly 700-donor mean.

The specimen was PBMCs. The chain recombines TRBV7-3 with TRBJ2-5, with D tentatively TRBD2 (7 bases). This TCR came from a woman under 40 in good health and CMV-seropositive. The CDR3 region has the DNA TGTGCCAGCAGCCCCGGTGGGGGGGCTCGGATCGAGACCCAGTACTTC. Its protein product is CASSPGGGARIETQYF.